The text below deals with one T cell receptor beta chain. Its antigen is currently unknown. CDR1 and CDR2 from the germline V gene are MDHEN and SYDVKM. V shed 5 bases and J shed 2 bases, with 13 bases lying between them. This CDR3 region has 14 residues. PCR was performed using 60 Vbeta and 13 Jbeta primers. Generated by immunoSEQ multiplex PCR, the TCRdb table keeps only in-frame clones and is missing some. Its clone listing holds roughly 75,000 clones. Samples came from healthy bone marrow donors. The entry originates in a study of cytomegalovirus exposure and HLA in healthy donors. Study observations and caveats: At a 0.05 false discovery rate, a later analysis found 16,951 TCR beta sequences to be associated with HLA alleles.

Sequenced sample: PBMCs. The genes are TRBV28 and TRBJ2-7; D possibly corresponds to TRBD1 (6 bases). The receptor comes from a boy aged 10-17 years in good health and CMV-seronegative. DNA of the CDR3: TGTGCCAGCAGTGCAGGGGAGCGAGCCTACGAGCAGTACTTC. Its translation is CASSAGERAYEQYF.